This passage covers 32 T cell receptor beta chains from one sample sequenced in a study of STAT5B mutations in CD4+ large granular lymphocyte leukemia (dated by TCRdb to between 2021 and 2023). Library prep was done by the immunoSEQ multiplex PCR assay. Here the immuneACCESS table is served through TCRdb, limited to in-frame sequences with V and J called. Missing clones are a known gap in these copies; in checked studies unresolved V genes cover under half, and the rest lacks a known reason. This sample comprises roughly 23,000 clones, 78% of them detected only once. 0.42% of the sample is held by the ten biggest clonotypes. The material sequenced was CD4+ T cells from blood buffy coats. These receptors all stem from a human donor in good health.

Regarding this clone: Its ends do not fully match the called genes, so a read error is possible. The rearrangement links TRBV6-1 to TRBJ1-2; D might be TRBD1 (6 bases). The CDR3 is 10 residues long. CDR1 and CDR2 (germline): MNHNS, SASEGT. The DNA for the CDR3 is TGTGCCAGCAGTGATTACAGGGTCGCCTTC. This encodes CASSDYRVAF.

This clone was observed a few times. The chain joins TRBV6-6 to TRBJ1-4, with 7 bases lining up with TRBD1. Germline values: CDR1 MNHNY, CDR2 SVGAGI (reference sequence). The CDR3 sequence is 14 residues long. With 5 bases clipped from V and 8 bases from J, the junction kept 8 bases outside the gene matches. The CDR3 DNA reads TGTGCCAGCAGTCAGACAGGGAGGTGGGAAAAACTGTTTTTT. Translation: CASSQTGRWEKLFF.

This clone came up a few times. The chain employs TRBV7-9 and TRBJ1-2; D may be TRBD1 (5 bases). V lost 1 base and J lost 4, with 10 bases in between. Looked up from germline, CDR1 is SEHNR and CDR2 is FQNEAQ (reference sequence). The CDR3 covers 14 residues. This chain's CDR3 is CASSLVRGSYGYTF. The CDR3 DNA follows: TGTGCCAGCAGCTTAGTTCGGGGCTCCTATGGCTACACCTTC.

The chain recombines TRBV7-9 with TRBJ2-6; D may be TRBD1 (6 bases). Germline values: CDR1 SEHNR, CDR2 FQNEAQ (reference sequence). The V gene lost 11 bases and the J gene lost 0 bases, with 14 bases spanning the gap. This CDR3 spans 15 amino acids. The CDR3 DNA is TGTGCCCTAAAACAGGGTAGCTCTGGGGCCAACGTCCTGACTTTC. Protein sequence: CALKQGSSGANVLTF.

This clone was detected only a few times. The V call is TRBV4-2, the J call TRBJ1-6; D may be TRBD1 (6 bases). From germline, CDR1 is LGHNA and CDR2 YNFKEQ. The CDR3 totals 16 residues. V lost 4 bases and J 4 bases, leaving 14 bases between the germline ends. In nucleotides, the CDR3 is TGTGCCAGCAGCCGCACAGGGATTGAGTATAATTCACCCCTCCACTTT. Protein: CASSRTGIEYNSPLHF.

Here the CDR3 DNA reads TGTGCCAGCAGCTTAACGCGGGCGGACGGCTACACCTTC. This sequence encodes CASSLTRADGYTF. The V call is TRBV7-3, the J call TRBJ1-2; D is unresolved. V was trimmed by 0 bases and J by 8 bases, leaving 10 bases between them. Germline loops: CDR1 SGHTA, CDR2 FQGTGA. The CDR3 totals 13 residues. Based on the CDR3 plus reference TRBV7-3 and TRBJ1-2, the full variable domain is GAGVSQTPSNKVTEKGKYVELRCDPISGHTALYWYRQSLGQGPEFLIYFQGTGAADDSGLPNDRFFAVRPEGSVSTLKIQRTERGDSAVYLCASSLTRADGYTFGSGTRLTVV.

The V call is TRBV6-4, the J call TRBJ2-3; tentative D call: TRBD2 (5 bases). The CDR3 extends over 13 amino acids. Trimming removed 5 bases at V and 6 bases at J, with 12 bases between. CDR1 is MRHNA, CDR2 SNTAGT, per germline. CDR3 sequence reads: CASSLRTEDTQYF. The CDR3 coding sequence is TGTGCCAGCAGTCTTAGGACTGAGGATACGCAGTATTTT.

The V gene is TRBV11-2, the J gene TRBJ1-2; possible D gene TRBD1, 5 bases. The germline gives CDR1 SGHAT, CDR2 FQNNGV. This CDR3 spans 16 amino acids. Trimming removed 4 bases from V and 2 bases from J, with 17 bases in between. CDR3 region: CASSSVIGTLNYGYTF. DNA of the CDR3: TGTGCCAGCAGCTCCGTTATCGGGACTTTAAACTATGGCTACACCTTC. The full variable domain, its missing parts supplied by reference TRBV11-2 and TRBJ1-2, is EAGVAQSPRYKIIEKRQSVAFWCNPISGHATLYWYQQILGQGPKLLIQFQNNGVVDDSQLPKDRFSAERLKGVDSTLKIQPAKLEDSAVYLCASSSVIGTLNYGYTFGSGTRLTVV.

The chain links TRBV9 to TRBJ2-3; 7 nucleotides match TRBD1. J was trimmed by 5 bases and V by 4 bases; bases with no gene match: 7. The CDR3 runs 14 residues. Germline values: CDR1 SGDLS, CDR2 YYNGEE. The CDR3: CASSHGTDEDTQYF. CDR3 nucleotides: TGTGCCAGCAGCCACGGGACAGATGAAGATACGCAGTATTTT. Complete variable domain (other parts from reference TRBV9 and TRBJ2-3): DSGVTQTPKHLITATGQRVTLRCSPRSGDLSVYWYQQSLDQGLQFLIQYYNGEERAKGNILERFSAQQFPDLHSELNLSSLELGDSALYFCASSHGTDEDTQYFGPGTRLTVL.

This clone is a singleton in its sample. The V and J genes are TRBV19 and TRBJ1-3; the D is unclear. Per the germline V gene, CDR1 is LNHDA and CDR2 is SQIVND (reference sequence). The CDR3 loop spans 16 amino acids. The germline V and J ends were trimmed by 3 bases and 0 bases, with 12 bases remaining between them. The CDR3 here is CASSMDGGPSGNTIYF. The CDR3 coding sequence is TGTGCCAGTAGTATGGACGGCGGACCCTCTGGAAACACCATATATTTT.

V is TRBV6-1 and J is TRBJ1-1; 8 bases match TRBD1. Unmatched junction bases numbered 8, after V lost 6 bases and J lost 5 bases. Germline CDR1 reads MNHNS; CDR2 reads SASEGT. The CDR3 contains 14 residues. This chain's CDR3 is CASRDRNRGTEAFF. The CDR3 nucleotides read TGTGCCAGCAGGGACCGGAACAGGGGGACTGAAGCTTTCTTT.

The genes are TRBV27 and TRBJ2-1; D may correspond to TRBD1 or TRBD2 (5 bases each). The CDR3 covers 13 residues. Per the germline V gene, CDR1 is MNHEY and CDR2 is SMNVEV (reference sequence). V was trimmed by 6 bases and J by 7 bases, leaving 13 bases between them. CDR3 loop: CASSLRGENEQFF. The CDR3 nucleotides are TGTGCCAGCAGCCTGAGGGGCGAGAATGAGCAGTTCTTC.

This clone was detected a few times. CDR3 sequence: CASRDRAGATNEKLFF. In DNA, the CDR3 is TGTGCCAGTAGAGACAGGGCTGGCGCCACTAATGAAAAACTGTTTTTT. This chain joins TRBV19 and TRBJ1-4; 7 bases fit TRBD1. The germline V gene encodes CDR1 LNHDA and CDR2 SQIVND (reference sequence). The CDR3 contains 16 residues. J gave up 2 bases and V 6 bases, and 9 bases lay outside the gene matches.

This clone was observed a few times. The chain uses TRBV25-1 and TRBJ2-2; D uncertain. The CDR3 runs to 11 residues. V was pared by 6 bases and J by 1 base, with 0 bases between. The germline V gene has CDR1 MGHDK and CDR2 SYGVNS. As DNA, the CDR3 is TGTGCCAGCAGGAACACCGGGGAGCTGTTTTTT. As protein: CASRNTGELFF.

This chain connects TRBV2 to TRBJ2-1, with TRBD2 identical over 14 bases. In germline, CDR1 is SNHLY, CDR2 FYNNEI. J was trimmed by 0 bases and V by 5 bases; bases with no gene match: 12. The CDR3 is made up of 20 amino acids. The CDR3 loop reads CASSRPGTSGSWSSYNEQFF. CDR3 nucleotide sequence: TGTGCCAGCAGTCGACCCGGGACTAGCGGGAGCTGGAGCTCCTACAATGAGCAGTTCTTC. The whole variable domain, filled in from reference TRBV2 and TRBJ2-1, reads EPEVTQTPSHQVTQMGQEVILRCVPISNHLYFYWYRQILGQKVEFLVSFYNNEISEKSEIFDDQFSVERPDGSNFTLKIRSTKLEDSAMYFCASSRPGTSGSWSSYNEQFFGPGTRLTVL.

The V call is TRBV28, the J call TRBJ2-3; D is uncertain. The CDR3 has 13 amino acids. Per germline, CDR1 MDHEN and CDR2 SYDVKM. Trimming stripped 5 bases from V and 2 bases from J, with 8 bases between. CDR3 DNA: TGTGCCAGCAGTGAAACGCACACAGATACGCAGTATTTT. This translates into CASSETHTDTQYF. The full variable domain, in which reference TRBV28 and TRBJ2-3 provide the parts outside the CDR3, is DVKVTQSSRYLVKRTGEKVFLECVQDMDHENMFWYRQDPGLGLRLIYFSYDVKMKEKGDIPEGYSVSREKKERFSLILESASTNQTSMYLCASSETHTDTQYFGPGTRLTVL.

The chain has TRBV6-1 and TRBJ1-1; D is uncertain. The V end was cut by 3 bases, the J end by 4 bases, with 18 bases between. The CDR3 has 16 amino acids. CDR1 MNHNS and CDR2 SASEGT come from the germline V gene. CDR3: CASSEEGGRRSTEAFF. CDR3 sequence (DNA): TGTGCCAGCAGTGAGGAGGGCGGCCGCCGGAGCACTGAAGCTTTCTTT.

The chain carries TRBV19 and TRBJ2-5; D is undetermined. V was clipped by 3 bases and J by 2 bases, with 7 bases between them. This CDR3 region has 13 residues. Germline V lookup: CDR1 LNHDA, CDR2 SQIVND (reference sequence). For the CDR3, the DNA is TGTGCCAGTAGTATGGTCCGGCAAGAGACCCAGTACTTC. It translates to CASSMVRQETQYF.

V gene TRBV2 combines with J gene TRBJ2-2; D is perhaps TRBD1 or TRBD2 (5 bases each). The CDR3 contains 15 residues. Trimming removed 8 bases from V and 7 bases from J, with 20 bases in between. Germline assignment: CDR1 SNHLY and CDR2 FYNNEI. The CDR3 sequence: CASETLGAFNGELFF. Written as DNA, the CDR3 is TGTGCCAGCGAGACGCTCGGGGCTTTCAACGGGGAGCTGTTTTTT.

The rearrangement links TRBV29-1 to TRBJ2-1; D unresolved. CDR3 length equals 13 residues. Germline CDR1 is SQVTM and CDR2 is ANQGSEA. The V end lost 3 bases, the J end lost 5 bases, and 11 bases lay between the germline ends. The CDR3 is CSVDRVSDNEQFF. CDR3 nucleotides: TGCAGCGTTGACCGGGTATCGGACAATGAGCAGTTCTTC.

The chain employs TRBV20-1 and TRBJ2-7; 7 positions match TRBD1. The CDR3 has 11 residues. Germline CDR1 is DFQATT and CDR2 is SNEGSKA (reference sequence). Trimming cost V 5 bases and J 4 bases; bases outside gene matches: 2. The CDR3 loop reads CSAEQGYEQYF. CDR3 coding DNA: TGCAGTGCTGAACAGGGGTACGAGCAGTACTTC.

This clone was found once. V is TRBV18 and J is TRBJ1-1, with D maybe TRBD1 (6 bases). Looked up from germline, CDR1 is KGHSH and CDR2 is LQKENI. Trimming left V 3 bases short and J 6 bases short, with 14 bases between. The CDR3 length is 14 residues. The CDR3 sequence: CASSPLDRGAEAFF. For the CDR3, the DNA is TGTGCCAGCTCACCGTTGGACAGAGGCGCTGAAGCTTTCTTT.

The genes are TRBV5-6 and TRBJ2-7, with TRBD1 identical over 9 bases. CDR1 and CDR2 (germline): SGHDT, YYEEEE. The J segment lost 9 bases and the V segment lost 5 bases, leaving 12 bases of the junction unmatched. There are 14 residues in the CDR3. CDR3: CASSRIGTGLPQYF. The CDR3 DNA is TGTGCCAGCAGTCGTATCGGGACAGGGCTGCCGCAGTACTTC.

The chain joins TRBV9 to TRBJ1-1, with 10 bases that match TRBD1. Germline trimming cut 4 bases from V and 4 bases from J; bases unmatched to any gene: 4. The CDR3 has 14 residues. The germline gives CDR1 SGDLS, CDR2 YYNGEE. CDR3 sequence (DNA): TGTGCCAGCAGCCCTTGGACAGGGGGCACTGAAGCTTTCTTT. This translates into CASSPWTGGTEAFF.

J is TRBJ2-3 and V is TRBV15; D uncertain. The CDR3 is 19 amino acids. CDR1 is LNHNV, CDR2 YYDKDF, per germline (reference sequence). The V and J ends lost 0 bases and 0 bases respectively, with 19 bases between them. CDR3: CATSRDSVTGIASTDTQYF. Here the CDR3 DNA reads TGTGCCACCAGCAGAGATTCGGTGACTGGCATCGCTAGCACAGATACGCAGTATTTT. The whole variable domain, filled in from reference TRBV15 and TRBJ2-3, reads DAMVIQNPRYQVTQFGKPVTLSCSQTLNHNVMYWYQQKSSQAPKLLFHYYDKDFNNEADTPDNFQSRRPNTSFCFLDIRSPGLGDTAMYLCATSRDSVTGIASTDTQYFGPGTRLTVL.

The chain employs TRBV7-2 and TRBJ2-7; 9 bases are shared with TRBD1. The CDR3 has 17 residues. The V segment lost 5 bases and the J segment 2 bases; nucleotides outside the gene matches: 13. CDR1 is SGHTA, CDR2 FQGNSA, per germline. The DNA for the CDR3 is TGTGCCAGCAGCCCCTACAGGGGGCCAAAAAACCCCTACGAGCAGTACTTC. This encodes CASSPYRGPKNPYEQYF.

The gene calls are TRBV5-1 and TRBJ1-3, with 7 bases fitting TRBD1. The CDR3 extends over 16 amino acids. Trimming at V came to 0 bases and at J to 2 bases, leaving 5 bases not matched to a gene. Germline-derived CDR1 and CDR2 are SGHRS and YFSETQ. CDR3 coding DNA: TGCGCCAGCAGCTTGGAGCCCGACAGGGCTGGAAACACCATATATTTT. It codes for CASSLEPDRAGNTIYF.

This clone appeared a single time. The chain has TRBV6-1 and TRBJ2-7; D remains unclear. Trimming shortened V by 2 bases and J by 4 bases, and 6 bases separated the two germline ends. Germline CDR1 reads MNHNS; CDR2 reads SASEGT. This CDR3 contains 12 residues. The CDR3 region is CASSELGYEQYF. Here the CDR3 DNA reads TGTGCCAGCAGTGAATTGGGTTACGAGCAGTACTTC.

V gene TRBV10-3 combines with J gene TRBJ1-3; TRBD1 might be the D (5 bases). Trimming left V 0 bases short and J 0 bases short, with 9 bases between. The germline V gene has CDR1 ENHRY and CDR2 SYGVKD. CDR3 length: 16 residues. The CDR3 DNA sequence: TGTGCCATCAGTGAGTCGGGGCCGATCTCTGGAAACACCATATATTTT. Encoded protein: CAISESGPISGNTIYF.

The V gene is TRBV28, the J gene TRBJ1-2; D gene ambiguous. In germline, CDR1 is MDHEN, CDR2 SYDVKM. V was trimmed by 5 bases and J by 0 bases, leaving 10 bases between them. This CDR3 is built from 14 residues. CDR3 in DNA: TGTGCCAGCAGTCCCCAAATATCTAACTATGGCTACACCTTC. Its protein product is CASSPQISNYGYTF.

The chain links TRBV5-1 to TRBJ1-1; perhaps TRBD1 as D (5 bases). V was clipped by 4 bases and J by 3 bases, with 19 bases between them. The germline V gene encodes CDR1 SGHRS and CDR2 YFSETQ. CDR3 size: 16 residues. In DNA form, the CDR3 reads TGCGCCAGCAGCCGCCTGACTGGGACGGGTGACACTGAAGCTTTCTTT. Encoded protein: CASSRLTGTGDTEAFF.

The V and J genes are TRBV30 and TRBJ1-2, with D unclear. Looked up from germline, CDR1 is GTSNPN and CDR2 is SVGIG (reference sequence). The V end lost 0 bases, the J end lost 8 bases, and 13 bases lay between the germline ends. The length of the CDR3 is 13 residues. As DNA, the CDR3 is TGTGCCTGGAGTGTCTCGGGGTACATGGGCTACACCTTC. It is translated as CAWSVSGYMGYTF.